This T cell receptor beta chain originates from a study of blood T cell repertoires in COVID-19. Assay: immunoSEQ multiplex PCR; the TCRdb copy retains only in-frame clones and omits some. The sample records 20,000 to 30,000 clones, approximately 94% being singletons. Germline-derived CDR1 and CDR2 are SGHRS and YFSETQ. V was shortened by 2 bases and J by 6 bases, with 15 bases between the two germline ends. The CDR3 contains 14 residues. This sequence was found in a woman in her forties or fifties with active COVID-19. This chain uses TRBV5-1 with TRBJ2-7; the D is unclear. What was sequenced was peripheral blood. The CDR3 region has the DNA TGCGCCAGCAGCTTAGACACGGTAGTGGGCGAGCAGTACTTC. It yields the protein CASSLDTVVGEQYF.